The subject of this entry is one T cell receptor beta chain. Its matching antigen is unknown. TCRdb re-called the reads through MiXCR, storing one row per CDR3 protein. The sample lists 800,000 to 950,000 distinct CDR3 sequences; around a third were seen once. This sample was taken from a study of T cell repertoires in cytomegalovirus infection. About the study: Through public TCR beta signatures, both CMV infection and matching HLA type were indicated. General study results and limits: There were HLA-C-restricted CMV-specific TCR beta clonotypes dominating the ex vivo response.

Sequencing used cultured CD8+ T cells from PBMCs, obtained from culture after CMV antigen stimulation. The TCR comes from a human donor in good health (CMV status not recorded). Some clones in this sample may be carry-over from other donors' samples.

The CDR3 sequence: CASSHGLTSPLHF. The CDR3 DNA sequence: TGTGCCAGCAGCCACGGACTGACTTCACCCCTCCACTTT. The V call is TRBV5-5, the J call TRBJ1-6, with D unresolved. The germline gives CDR1 SGHKS, CDR2 YYEKEE (reference sequence). The CDR3 runs 13 residues. V was trimmed by 4 bases and J by 9 bases, leaving 11 bases between them.